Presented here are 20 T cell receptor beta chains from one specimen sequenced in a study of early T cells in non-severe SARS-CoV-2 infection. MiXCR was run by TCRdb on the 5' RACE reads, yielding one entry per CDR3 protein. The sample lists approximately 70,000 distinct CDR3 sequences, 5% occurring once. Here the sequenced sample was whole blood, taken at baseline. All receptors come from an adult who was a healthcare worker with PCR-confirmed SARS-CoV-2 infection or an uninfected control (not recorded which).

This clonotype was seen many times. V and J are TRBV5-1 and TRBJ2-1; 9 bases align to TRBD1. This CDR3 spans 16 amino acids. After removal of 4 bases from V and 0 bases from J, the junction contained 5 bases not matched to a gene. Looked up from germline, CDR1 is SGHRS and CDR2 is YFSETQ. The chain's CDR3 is CASSHGTGRSYNEQFF. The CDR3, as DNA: TGCGCCAGCAGCCATGGGACAGGGCGCTCCTACAATGAGCAGTTCTTC.

In DNA, the CDR3 is TGTGCCACCAGTACAAACAGGGGTTTGCGGACTGAAGCTTTCTTT. Translation gives CATSTNRGLRTEAFF. The rearrangement uses TRBV15 and TRBJ1-1; 7 positions match TRBD1. V was pared by 6 bases and J by 5 bases, with 12 bases of the junction left unmatched. The length of the CDR3 is 15 residues. Germline-derived CDR1 and CDR2 are LNHNV and YYDKDF (reference sequence).

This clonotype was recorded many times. Here the CDR3 reads CASSFKGITYLGDQPQHF. The CDR3 region has the DNA TGTGCCAGCAGTTTCAAAGGTATAACCTATCTGGGGGATCAGCCCCAGCATTTT. The genes are TRBV28 and TRBJ1-5, with TRBD1 as a possible D gene (5 bases). The germline V gene has CDR1 MDHEN and CDR2 SYDVKM. CDR3 size: 18 residues. The germline V and J ends were trimmed by 3 bases and 5 bases, with 23 bases remaining between them.

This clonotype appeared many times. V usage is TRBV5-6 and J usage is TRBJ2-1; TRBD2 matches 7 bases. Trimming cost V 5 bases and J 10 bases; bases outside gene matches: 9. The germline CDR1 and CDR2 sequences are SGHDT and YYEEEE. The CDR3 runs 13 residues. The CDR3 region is CASRAGSGGEQFF. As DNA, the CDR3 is TGTGCCAGCAGGGCCGGGTCCGGGGGGGAGCAGTTCTTC. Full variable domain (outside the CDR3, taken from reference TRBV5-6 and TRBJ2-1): DAGVTQSPTHLIKTRGQQVTLRCSPKSGHDTVSWYQQALGQGPQFIFQYYEEEERQRGNFPDRFSGHQFPNYSSELNVNALLLGDSALYLCASRAGSGGEQFFGPGTRLTVL.

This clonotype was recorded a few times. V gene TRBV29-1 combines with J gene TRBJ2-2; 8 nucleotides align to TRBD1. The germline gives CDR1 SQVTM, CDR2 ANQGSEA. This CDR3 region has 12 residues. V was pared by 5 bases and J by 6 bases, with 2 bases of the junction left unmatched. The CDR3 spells CSVKQGAGELFF. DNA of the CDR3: TGCAGCGTTAAACAGGGGGCCGGGGAGCTGTTTTTT.

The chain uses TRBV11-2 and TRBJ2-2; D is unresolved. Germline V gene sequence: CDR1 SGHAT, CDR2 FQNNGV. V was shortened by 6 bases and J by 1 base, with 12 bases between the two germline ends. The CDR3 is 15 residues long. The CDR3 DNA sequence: TGTGCCAGCAGGTACACAGAAAAGAACACCGGGGAGCTGTTTTTT. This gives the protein CASRYTEKNTGELFF.

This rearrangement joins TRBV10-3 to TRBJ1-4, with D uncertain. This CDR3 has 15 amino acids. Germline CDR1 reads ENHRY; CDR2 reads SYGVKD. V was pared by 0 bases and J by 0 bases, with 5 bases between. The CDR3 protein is CAISESAATNEKLFF. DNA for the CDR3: TGTGCCATCAGTGAGTCGGCCGCAACTAATGAAAAACTGTTTTTT.

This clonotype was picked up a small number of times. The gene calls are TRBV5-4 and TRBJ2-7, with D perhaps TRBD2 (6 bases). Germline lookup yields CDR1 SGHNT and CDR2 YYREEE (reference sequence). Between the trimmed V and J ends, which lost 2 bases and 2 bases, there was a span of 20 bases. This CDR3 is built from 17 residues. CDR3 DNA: TGTGCCAGCAGCTTCGCCTCCGCGGCTAGCGTTACCTACGAGCAGTACTTC. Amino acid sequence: CASSFASAASVTYEQYF.

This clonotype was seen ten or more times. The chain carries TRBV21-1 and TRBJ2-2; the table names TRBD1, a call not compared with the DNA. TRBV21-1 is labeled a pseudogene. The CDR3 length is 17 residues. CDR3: CASSRSAGGKVTGELFF. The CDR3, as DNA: TGTGCCAGCAGCAGGTCGGCAGGGGGCAAGGTCACCGGGGAGCTGTTTTTT.

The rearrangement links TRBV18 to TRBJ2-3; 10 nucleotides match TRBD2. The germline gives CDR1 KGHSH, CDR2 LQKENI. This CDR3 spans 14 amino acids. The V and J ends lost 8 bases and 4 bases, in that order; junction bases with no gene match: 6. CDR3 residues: CASPSGREPDTQYF. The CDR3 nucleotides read TGTGCCAGCCCCAGCGGGAGGGAACCAGATACGCAGTATTTT. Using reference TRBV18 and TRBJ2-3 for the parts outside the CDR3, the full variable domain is NAGVMQNPRHLVRRRGQEARLRCSPMKGHSHVYWYRQLPEEGLKFMVYLQKENIIDESGMPKERFSAEFPKEGPSILRIQQVVRGDSAAYFCASPSGREPDTQYFGPGTRLTVL.

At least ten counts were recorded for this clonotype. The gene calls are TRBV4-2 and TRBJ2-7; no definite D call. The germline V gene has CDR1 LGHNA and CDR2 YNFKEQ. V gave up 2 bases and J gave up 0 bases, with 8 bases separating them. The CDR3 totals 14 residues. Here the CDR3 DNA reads TGTGCCAGCAGCCAATCAACGAACTCCTACGAGCAGTACTTC. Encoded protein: CASSQSTNSYEQYF.

CDR3 sequence reads: CASASTTGELFF. The CDR3 nucleotides read TGTGCCAGCGCCTCAACCACCGGGGAGCTGTTTTTT. The rearrangement uses TRBV6-6 and TRBJ2-2; D unresolved. Germline loops: CDR1 MNHNY, CDR2 SVGAGI (reference sequence). The CDR3 has 12 residues. Deletions cut 8 bases from V and 4 bases from J, with 8 bases between.

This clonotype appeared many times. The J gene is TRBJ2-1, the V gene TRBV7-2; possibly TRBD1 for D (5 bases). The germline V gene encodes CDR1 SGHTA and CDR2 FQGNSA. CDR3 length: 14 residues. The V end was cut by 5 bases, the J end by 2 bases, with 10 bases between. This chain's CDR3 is CASSPARAYNEQFF. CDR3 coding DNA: TGTGCCAGCAGCCCCGCCAGGGCCTACAATGAGCAGTTCTTC. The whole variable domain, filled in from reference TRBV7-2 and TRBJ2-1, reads GAGVSQSPSNKVTEKGKDVELRCDPISGHTALYWYRQSLGQGLEFLIYFQGNSAPDKSGLPSDRFSAERTGGSVSTLTIQRTQQEDSAVYLCASSPARAYNEQFFGPGTRLTVL.

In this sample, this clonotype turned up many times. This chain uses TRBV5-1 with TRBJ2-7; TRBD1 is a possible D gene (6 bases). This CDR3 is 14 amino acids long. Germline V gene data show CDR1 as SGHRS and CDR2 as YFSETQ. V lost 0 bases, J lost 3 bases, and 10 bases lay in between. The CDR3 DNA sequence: TGCGCCAGCAGCTTGGACACAGGGCTCTACGAGCAGTACTTC. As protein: CASSLDTGLYEQYF. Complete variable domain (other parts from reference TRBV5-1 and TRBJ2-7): KAGVTQTPRYLIKTRGQQVTLSCSPISGHRSVSWYQQTPGQGLQFLFEYFSETQRNKGNFPGRFSGRQFSNSRSEMNVSTLELGDSALYLCASSLDTGLYEQYFGPGTRLTVT.

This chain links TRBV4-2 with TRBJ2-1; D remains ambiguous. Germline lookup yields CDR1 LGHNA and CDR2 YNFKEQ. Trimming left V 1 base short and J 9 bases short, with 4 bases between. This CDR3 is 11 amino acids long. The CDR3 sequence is CASSQAGEQFF. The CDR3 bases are TGTGCCAGCAGCCAAGCGGGTGAGCAGTTCTTC.

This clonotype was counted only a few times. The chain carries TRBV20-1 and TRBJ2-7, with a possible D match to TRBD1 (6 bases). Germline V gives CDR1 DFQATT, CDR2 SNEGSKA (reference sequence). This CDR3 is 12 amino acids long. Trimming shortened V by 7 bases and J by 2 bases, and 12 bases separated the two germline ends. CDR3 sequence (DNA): TGCAGTGTAACGGGACACCCCTACGAGCAGTACTTC. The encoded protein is CSVTGHPYEQYF.

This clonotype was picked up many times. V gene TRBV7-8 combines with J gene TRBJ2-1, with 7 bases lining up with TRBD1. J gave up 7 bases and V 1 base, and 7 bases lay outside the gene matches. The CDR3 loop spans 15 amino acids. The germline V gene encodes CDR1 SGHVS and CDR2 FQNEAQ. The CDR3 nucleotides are TGTGCCAGCAGCTTAGAGGGGGCAGGAGTGAATGAGCAGTTCTTC. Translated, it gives CASSLEGAGVNEQFF.

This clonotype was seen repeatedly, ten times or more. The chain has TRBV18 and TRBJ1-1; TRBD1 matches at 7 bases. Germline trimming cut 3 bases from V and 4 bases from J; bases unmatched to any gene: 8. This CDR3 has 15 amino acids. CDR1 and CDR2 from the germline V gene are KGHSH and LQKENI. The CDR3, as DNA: TGTGCCAGCTCACCGGCGAAGGCAGGGGGCACTGAAGCTTTCTTT. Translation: CASSPAKAGGTEAFF.

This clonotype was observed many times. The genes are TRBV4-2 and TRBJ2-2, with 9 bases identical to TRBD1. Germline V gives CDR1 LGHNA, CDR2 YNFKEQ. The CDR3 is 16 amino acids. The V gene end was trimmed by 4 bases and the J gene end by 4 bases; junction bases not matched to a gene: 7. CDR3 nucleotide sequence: TGTGCCAGCAGCCCAAAGGGGACAGGGTCCACCGGGGAGCTGTTTTTT. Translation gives CASSPKGTGSTGELFF.

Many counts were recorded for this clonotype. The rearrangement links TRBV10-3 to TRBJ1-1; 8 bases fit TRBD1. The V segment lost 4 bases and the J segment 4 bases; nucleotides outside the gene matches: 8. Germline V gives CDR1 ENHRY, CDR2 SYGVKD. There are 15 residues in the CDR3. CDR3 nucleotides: TGTGCCATCAGTGGGGACAGACAGGGGACCACTGAAGCTTTCTTT. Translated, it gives CAISGDRQGTTEAFF.